Presented here are 25 T cell receptor beta chains from one specimen sequenced in a study of T cell clones after liver transplantation. Only in-frame clones appear in the TCRdb table, and some are missing; sequencing was by immunoSEQ multiplex PCR. The table includes around 70,000 clones, nearly 95% detected once. Sample: CD4+ T cells from blood, taken less than 27 months after liver transplant. All receptors come from a human patient who received a liver transplant. Some T cells may be transferred from the graft donor.

V gene TRBV7-6 combines with J gene TRBJ2-1; no reliable D call. V was shortened by 5 bases and J by 12 bases, with 17 bases between the two germline ends. Germline CDR1 is SGHVS and CDR2 is FNYEAQ. This CDR3 has 13 residues. The DNA of the CDR3 is TGTGCCAGCAGCGCAGGAGTAGGAACAGCGCAGTTCTTC. This encodes CASSAGVGTAQFF.

The chain couples TRBV5-1 to TRBJ2-3; tentatively, D is TRBD2 (6 bases). Per germline, CDR1 SGHRS and CDR2 YFSETQ. The CDR3 is made up of 15 amino acids. Trimming took off 4 bases at V and 1 base at J, with 13 bases between the two ends. The DNA for the CDR3 is TGCGCCAGCAGCGGCGGAGGGTCGGGCACAGATACGCAGTATTTT. This sequence encodes CASSGGGSGTDTQYF. The full variable domain, its missing parts supplied by reference TRBV5-1 and TRBJ2-3, is KAGVTQTPRYLIKTRGQQVTLSCSPISGHRSVSWYQQTPGQGLQFLFEYFSETQRNKGNFPGRFSGRQFSNSRSEMNVSTLELGDSALYLCASSGGGSGTDTQYFGPGTRLTVL.

Only a few counts were recorded for this clone. This chain joins TRBV5-1 and TRBJ1-2; D uncertain. Trimming pared 1 base from V and 2 bases from J, leaving 12 bases between. Germline-derived CDR1 and CDR2 are SGHRS and YFSETQ. The CDR3 covers 15 residues. The CDR3 spells CASSLTMGSNYGYTF. The CDR3 bases are TGCGCCAGCAGCTTGACCATGGGGTCGAACTATGGCTACACCTTC.

This clone was seen just once. The chain recombines TRBV2 with TRBJ2-7; D gene ambiguous. This CDR3 has 11 residues. The germline V gene has CDR1 SNHLY and CDR2 FYNNEI. Deletions cut 6 bases from V and 2 bases from J, with 5 bases between. The CDR3 DNA is TGTGCCAGCAGGGGGACCTACGAGCAGTACTTC. This translates into CASRGTYEQYF.

The J gene is TRBJ2-5, the V gene TRBV29-1; unclear D gene. This CDR3 is 12 amino acids long. Trimming shortened V by 2 bases and J by 3 bases, and 7 bases separated the two germline ends. Germline V CDR1 and CDR2: SQVTM, ANQGSEA. CDR3 in DNA: TGCAGCGTTGAAAAGGACGAAGAGACCCAGTACTTC. Its protein product is CSVEKDEETQYF.

The rearrangement uses TRBV2 and TRBJ1-2; D is perhaps TRBD1 (5 bases). The CDR3 is 14 amino acids. Germline V gene lookup returns CDR1 SNHLY and CDR2 FYNNEI. The ends were cut back, 6 bases at V and 2 bases at J, with 13 bases in the middle. CDR3 in amino acids: CASSGPRGNYGYTF. The CDR3 coding sequence is TGTGCCAGCAGCGGACCCCGGGGGAACTATGGCTACACCTTC.

The J gene is TRBJ2-7, the V gene TRBV28, with 7 bases fitting TRBD2. V lost 3 bases, J lost 3 bases, and 11 bases stayed unmatched. Looked up from germline, CDR1 is MDHEN and CDR2 is SYDVKM. The CDR3 loop spans 16 amino acids. Written as DNA, the CDR3 is TGTGCCAGCAGTTTCTCCCTAGCGGAATTAAACTACGAGCAGTACTTC. The encoded protein is CASSFSLAELNYEQYF.

The CDR3 region has the DNA TGTGCCTGGAACCCGGGGGGAAACGAGCAGTACTTC. Amino acids: CAWNPGGNEQYF. The V and J genes are TRBV30 and TRBJ2-7; 7 bases line up with TRBD2. The V and J ends lost 4 bases and 5 bases, in that order; junction bases with no gene match: 5. Per the germline V gene, CDR1 is GTSNPN and CDR2 is SVGIG (reference sequence). The CDR3 runs to 12 residues.

This rearrangement joins TRBV7-8 to TRBJ1-1; a possible D gene is TRBD1 (5 bases). The germline V and J ends were trimmed by 3 bases and 3 bases, with 8 bases remaining between them. Germline-derived CDR1 and CDR2 are SGHVS and FQNEAQ. The CDR3 is 13 residues long. The CDR3 DNA follows: TGTGCCAGCAGCTTCAAAGGGGACACTGAAGCTTTCTTT. Protein: CASSFKGDTEAFF.

V is TRBV11-3 and J is TRBJ2-7; D uncertain. Trimming shortened V by 0 bases and J by 7 bases, and 10 bases separated the two germline ends. Germline CDR1 is SGHNT and CDR2 is YENEEA. The length of the CDR3 is 13 residues. The CDR3 bases are TGTGCCAGCAGCTTAGACAAGGTAGGGGAGCAGTACTTC. This sequence encodes CASSLDKVGEQYF.

This rearrangement joins TRBV11-3 to TRBJ1-1; D uncertain. From germline, CDR1 is SGHNT and CDR2 YENEEA. V lost 0 bases to trimming and J lost 4 bases, with 12 bases between them. The CDR3 loop spans 15 amino acids. CDR3 in DNA: TGTGCCAGCAGCTTAGATAGTCGGTCGGGCACTGAAGCTTTCTTT. Translating gives CASSLDSRSGTEAFF.

The V call is TRBV18, the J call TRBJ2-7; the D gene could be TRBD1 or TRBD2 (7 bases each). Germline CDR1 is KGHSH and CDR2 is LQKENI. V was trimmed by 5 bases and J by 5 bases, leaving 10 bases between them. This CDR3 is 12 amino acids long. The CDR3 DNA reads as TGTGCCAGCTCAAGCGGGACAGACGAGCAGTACTTC. Translating gives CASSSGTDEQYF.

V is TRBV7-2 and J is TRBJ2-3; TRBD1 might be the D (5 bases). Trimming removed 5 bases from V and 0 bases from J, with 9 bases in between. The CDR3 covers 14 residues. From germline, CDR1 is SGHTA and CDR2 FQGNSA. The CDR3 coding sequence is TGTGCCAGCAGCCAAAGACAGAGCACAGATACGCAGTATTTT. Its protein product is CASSQRQSTDTQYF.

The chain joins TRBV21-1 to TRBJ2-5; the D call TRBD1 from the table was never checked on the DNA. TRBV21-1 is a listed pseudogene. The length of the CDR3 is 16 residues. CDR3 nucleotides: TGTGCCAGCAGCGGACCCGGGACAGGAGAACAAGAGACCCAGTACTTC. Amino acid sequence: CASSGPGTGEQETQYF.

The chain combines TRBV19 with TRBJ2-3; 8 bases map to TRBD2. J gave up 7 bases and V 5 bases, and 8 bases lay outside the gene matches. Germline CDR1 is LNHDA and CDR2 is SQIVND (reference sequence). CDR3 size: 14 residues. The CDR3 spells CASSRAGEGNTQYF. The CDR3 coding sequence is TGTGCCAGTAGTCGAGCGGGAGAAGGTAATACGCAGTATTTT. Filled out from reference TRBV19 and TRBJ2-3, the complete variable domain reads DGGITQSPKYLFRKEGQNVTLSCEQNLNHDAMYWYRQDPGQGLRLIYYSQIVNDFQKGDIAEGYSVSREKKESFPLTVTSAQKNPTAFYLCASSRAGEGNTQYFGPGTRLTVL.

This chain links TRBV6-1 with TRBJ1-2; 8 bases are a match to TRBD1. The germline gives CDR1 MNHNS, CDR2 SASEGT. The CDR3 sequence is 14 residues long. Trimming cost V 5 bases and J 5 bases; bases outside gene matches: 7. The CDR3 region has the DNA TGTGCCAGCAGTATGACACAGGGGGAGTATGGCTACACCTTC. Encoded protein: CASSMTQGEYGYTF.

The chain uses TRBV7-9 and TRBJ1-5, with a tentative D call TRBD1 (6 bases). CDR3 length equals 14 residues. Trimming pared 8 bases from V and 2 bases from J, leaving 13 bases between. Per germline, CDR1 SEHNR and CDR2 FQNEAQ (reference sequence). The CDR3 DNA reads as TGTGCCAGCGGAGGGGGTCCGGGCAATCAGCCCCAGCATTTT. Its protein is CASGGGPGNQPQHF. Full variable domain (outside the CDR3, taken from reference TRBV7-9 and TRBJ1-5): DTGVSQNPRHKITKRGQNVTFRCDPISEHNRLYWYRQTLGQGPEFLTYFQNEAQLEKSRLLSDRFSAERPKGSFSTLEIQRTEQGDSAMYLCASGGGPGNQPQHFGDGTRLSIL.

The V call is TRBV14, the J call TRBJ2-1; the D gene is possibly TRBD2 (5 bases). Germline V gene lookup returns CDR1 SGHDN and CDR2 FVKESK. The CDR3 is 13 amino acids. V was pared by 1 base and J by 11 bases, with 12 bases between. The CDR3: CASSQVRGSKQFF. DNA of the CDR3: TGTGCCAGCAGCCAAGTCAGAGGGAGTAAGCAGTTCTTC.

The V call is TRBV7-1, the J call TRBJ1-1; D gene unclear. TRBV7-1 is identified as an open reading frame with a role that is uncertain. This CDR3 comprises 11 residues. V lost 4 bases, J lost 9 bases, and 9 bases lay in between. The DNA for the CDR3 is TGTGCCAGCAGCTTAGCCAGGAAAGCTTTCTTT. This encodes CASSLARKAFF.

The J gene is TRBJ2-1, the V gene TRBV28; TRBD2 aligns across 9 bases. The V gene's germline CDR1 is MDHEN and CDR2 SYDVKM. CDR3 length: 16 amino acids. V was clipped by 6 bases and J by 10 bases; unmatched bases: 16. The CDR3 DNA sequence: TGTGCCAGCAGACCGAGGGGGCGGGAGGGCCCTAGGGAGCAGTTCTTC. Protein product: CASRPRGREGPREQFF. Combining the CDR3 with reference TRBV28 and TRBJ2-1 gives the whole variable domain DVKVTQSSRYLVKRTGEKVFLECVQDMDHENMFWYRQDPGLGLRLIYFSYDVKMKEKGDIPEGYSVSREKKERFSLILESASTNQTSMYLCASRPRGREGPREQFFGPGTRLTVL.

The chain combines TRBV2 with TRBJ2-6; D possibly corresponds to TRBD2 (6 bases). The V end lost 8 bases, the J end lost 4 bases, and 15 bases lay between the germline ends. Germline loops: CDR1 SNHLY, CDR2 FYNNEI. The CDR3 length is 15 residues. The CDR3 DNA sequence: TGTGCCAGCCAAGGGGAGCGGGCCGGGGCCAACGTCCTGACTTTC. This encodes CASQGERAGANVLTF.

The chain is built from TRBV25-1 and TRBJ1-1; no clear D gene. Trimming cost V 9 bases and J 0 bases, with 14 bases left between them. CDR3 length equals 14 residues. In germline, CDR1 is MGHDK, CDR2 SYGVNS. CDR3 DNA sequence: TGTGCCAGTAAGAGGGTTGGCATGAACACTGAAGCTTTCTTT. It specifies CASKRVGMNTEAFF.

The chain is built from TRBV4-2 and TRBJ1-5, with unresolved D. The CDR3 totals 16 residues. Deletions cut 0 bases from V and 9 bases from J, with 18 bases between. Per germline, CDR1 LGHNA and CDR2 YNFKEQ. Here the CDR3 DNA reads TGTGCCAGCAGCCAAGACTCTCGGGGTGGGGTCGGGCCCCAGCATTTT. Protein product: CASSQDSRGGVGPQHF.

Only one count was recorded for this clone. V gene TRBV28 combines with J gene TRBJ2-2; unclear D gene. V dropped 5 bases and J dropped 2 bases, with 15 bases sitting between them. From germline, CDR1 is MDHEN and CDR2 SYDVKM. This CDR3 is 16 amino acids long. As DNA, the CDR3 is TGTGCCAGCAGTCTAGGGAAGGGATTTAACACCGGGGAGCTGTTTTTT. Translated: CASSLGKGFNTGELFF. Using reference TRBV28 and TRBJ2-2 for the parts outside the CDR3, the full variable domain is DVKVTQSSRYLVKRTGEKVFLECVQDMDHENMFWYRQDPGLGLRLIYFSYDVKMKEKGDIPEGYSVSREKKERFSLILESASTNQTSMYLCASSLGKGFNTGELFFGEGSRLTVL.

In this sample, this clone turned up once. CDR3 nucleotide sequence: TGCGCCAGCAGCTTTGTATCTGGGTCCTACGAGCAGTACTTC. Encoded protein: CASSFVSGSYEQYF. The chain links TRBV5-1 to TRBJ2-7; no clear D gene. The V and J ends lost 2 bases and 1 base respectively, with 10 bases between them. CDR1 and CDR2 (germline): SGHRS, YFSETQ. The CDR3 consists of 14 residues.